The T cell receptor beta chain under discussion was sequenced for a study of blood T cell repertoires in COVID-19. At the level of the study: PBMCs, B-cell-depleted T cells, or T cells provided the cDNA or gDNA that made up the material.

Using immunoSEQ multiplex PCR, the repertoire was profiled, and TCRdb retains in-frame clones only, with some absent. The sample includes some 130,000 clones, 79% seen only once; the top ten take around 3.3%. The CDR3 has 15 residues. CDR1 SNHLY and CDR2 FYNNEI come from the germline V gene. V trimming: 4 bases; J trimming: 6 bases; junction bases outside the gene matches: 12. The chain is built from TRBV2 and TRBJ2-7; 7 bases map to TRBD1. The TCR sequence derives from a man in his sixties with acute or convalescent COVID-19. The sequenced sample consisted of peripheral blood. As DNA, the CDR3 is TGTGCCAGCAGTGGACCGACAGGGCCGAGGGGCGAGCAGTACTTC. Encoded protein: CASSGPTGPRGEQYF.